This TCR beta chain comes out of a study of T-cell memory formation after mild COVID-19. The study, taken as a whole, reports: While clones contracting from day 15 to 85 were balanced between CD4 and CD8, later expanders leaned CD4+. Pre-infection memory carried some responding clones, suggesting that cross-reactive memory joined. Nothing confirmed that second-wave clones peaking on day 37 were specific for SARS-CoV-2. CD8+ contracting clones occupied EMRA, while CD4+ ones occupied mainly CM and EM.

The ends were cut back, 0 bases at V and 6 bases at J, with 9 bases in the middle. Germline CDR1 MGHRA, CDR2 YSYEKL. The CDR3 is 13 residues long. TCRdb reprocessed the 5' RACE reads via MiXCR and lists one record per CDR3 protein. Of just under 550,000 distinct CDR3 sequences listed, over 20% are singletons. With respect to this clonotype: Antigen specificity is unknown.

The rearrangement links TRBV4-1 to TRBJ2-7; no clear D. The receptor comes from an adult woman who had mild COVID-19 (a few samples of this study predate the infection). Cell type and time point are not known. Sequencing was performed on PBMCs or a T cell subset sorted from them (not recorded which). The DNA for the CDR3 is TGCGCCAGCAGCCAAGAGGTCTGGGTCGAGCAGTACTTC. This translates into CASSQEVWVEQYF.